Shown below are 24 T cell receptor beta chains from a single sample sequenced in a study of blood T cell repertoires in COVID-19. The protocol was immunoSEQ multiplex PCR, while the TCRdb copy is restricted to in-frame clones and leaves out a portion. The sample includes some 220,000 clones, 80% to 85% seen only once; the top ten take about 2.4%. The sequenced material came from peripheral blood. The receptors derive from a woman aged 60-75 years with acute or convalescent COVID-19.

The chain carries TRBV30 and TRBJ1-3, with D maybe TRBD1 (5 bases). Germline CDR1 GTSNPN, CDR2 SVGIG (reference sequence). The V and J ends lost 1 base and 7 bases respectively, with 8 bases between them. The length of the CDR3 is 12 residues. The DNA for the CDR3 is TGTGCCTGGAGTGGACAGACCAACACCATATATTTT. This encodes CAWSGQTNTIYF.

The chain joins TRBV4-1 to TRBJ1-6, with D uncertain. CDR1 and CDR2 (germline): MGHRA, YSYEKL. Trimming took 6 bases from V and 8 from J, leaving 20 bases between them. The CDR3 covers 16 residues. In nucleotides, the CDR3 is TGCGCCAGCAGTAGATCCCCGGGAACGGCTGATTCACCCCTCCACTTT. Translated: CASSRSPGTADSPLHF.

V usage is TRBV11-1 and J usage is TRBJ1-1; D remains ambiguous. From germline, CDR1 is SGHAT and CDR2 FQDESV (reference sequence). Trimming stripped 8 bases from V and 5 bases from J, with 15 bases between. The CDR3 has 13 amino acids. CDR3 sequence (DNA): TGTGCCAGCCATCCCTCTTGGAGTACTGAAGCTTTCTTT. Translated: CASHPSWSTEAFF.

The chain has TRBV7-2 and TRBJ2-3; maybe TRBD2 (5 bases). V shed 0 bases and J shed 5 bases, with 9 bases lying between them. The germline gives CDR1 SGHTA, CDR2 FQGNSA. CDR3 length: 14 amino acids. The CDR3 is CASSLAGLIDTQYF. CDR3 DNA: TGTGCCAGCAGCTTAGCAGGACTCATAGATACGCAGTATTTT.

V and J are TRBV9 and TRBJ2-1, with D possibly TRBD2 on 7 matching bases. Germline CDR1 reads SGDLS; CDR2 reads YYNGEE. Trimming removed 4 bases at V and 10 bases at J, with 21 bases between. This CDR3 is built from 15 residues. CDR3 DNA: TGTGCCAGCAGCCCCCCGGGGAGGGGGATTGGGGAGCAGTTCTTC. Amino acid sequence: CASSPPGRGIGEQFF. Full variable domain (outside the CDR3, taken from reference TRBV9 and TRBJ2-1): DSGVTQTPKHLITATGQRVTLRCSPRSGDLSVYWYQQSLDQGLQFLIQYYNGEERAKGNILERFSAQQFPDLHSELNLSSLELGDSALYFCASSPPGRGIGEQFFGPGTRLTVL.

The CDR3 DNA reads as TGTGCCTGGACAACCGGGACAGGGGGCCGGAATTCACCCCTCCACTTT. Protein sequence: CAWTTGTGGRNSPLHF. V and J are TRBV30 and TRBJ1-6; 12 bases agree with TRBD1. With 4 bases clipped from V and 7 bases from J, the junction kept 8 bases outside the gene matches. Germline V gene data show CDR1 as GTSNPN and CDR2 as SVGIG (reference sequence). The CDR3 consists of 16 residues.

This clone was picked up one time. The J gene is TRBJ2-3, the V gene TRBV10-1; TRBD2 matches at 8 bases. Trimming took 3 bases from V and 5 from J; bases not matched to a gene: 28. This CDR3 comprises 22 residues. Germline V gene sequence: CDR1 WNHNN, CDR2 SYGVQD (reference sequence). The CDR3 protein is CASSDRRGAGARPPTPQDTQYF. In nucleotides, the CDR3 is TGCGCCAGCAGTGATCGGAGGGGAGCGGGGGCCCGTCCCCCCACCCCGCAAGATACGCAGTATTTT.

The chain joins TRBV7-9 to TRBJ2-7; tentatively, D is TRBD2 (7 bases). The CDR3 is 14 residues long. Germline V gives CDR1 SEHNR, CDR2 FQNEAQ (reference sequence). V was trimmed by 1 base and J by 2 bases, leaving 9 bases between them. The DNA of the CDR3 is TGTGCCAGCAGCTTAGGCGGGGGCCCCTACGAGCAGTACTTC. Translated: CASSLGGGPYEQYF.

The J gene is TRBJ2-2, the V gene TRBV12-2; the DNA was not used to check the table's D call, TRBD1. TRBV12-2 is shown as a pseudogene. The CDR3 totals 15 residues. For the CDR3, the DNA is TGTGCAAGTCGCTTAGATACAGGCGACACCGGGGAGCTGTTTTTT. It encodes CASRLDTGDTGELFF.

There are a few counts of this clone. The genes are TRBV28 and TRBJ1-2, with D unresolved. CDR3 size: 17 residues. Between the trimmed V and J ends, which lost 1 base and 0 bases, there was a span of 15 bases. From germline, CDR1 is MDHEN and CDR2 SYDVKM. For the CDR3, the DNA is TGTGCCAGCAGTTTATTTATCCAGGATTTAGCTAACTATGGCTACACCTTC. This gives the protein CASSLFIQDLANYGYTF.

This clone was seen once. The chain joins TRBV12-3 or TRBV12-4 to TRBJ2-5; a possible D gene is TRBD2 (5 bases). Trimming removed 3 bases from V and 5 bases from J, with 10 bases in between. The CDR3 has 13 amino acids. The CDR3 DNA reads as TGTGCCAGCAGTTTTCGTGCGGGCGAGACCCAGTACTTC. Amino acid sequence: CASSFRAGETQYF.

This CDR3 reads CASSLGSLAYYEQYF. The CDR3 nucleotides read TGTGCCAGCAGCTTAGGGTCTCTGGCTTACTACGAGCAGTACTTC. This chain connects TRBV13 to TRBJ2-7; D unresolved. The CDR3 has 15 amino acids. Germline CDR1 is PRHDT and CDR2 is FYEKMQ (reference sequence). Between the trimmed V and J ends, which lost 0 bases and 3 bases, there was a span of 12 bases.

The chain links TRBV3-1 (or the pseudogene TRBV3-2) to TRBJ1-4; maybe TRBD1 (5 bases). The CDR3 runs 15 residues. The germline gives CDR1 LGHDT, CDR2 YNNKEL (reference sequence). V lost 3 bases, J lost 8 bases, and 16 bases lay in between. The chain's CDR3 is CASSQLQGTTEKLFF. In DNA, the CDR3 is TGTGCCAGCAGCCAGCTCCAGGGAACGACGGAAAAACTGTTTTTT.

The chain uses TRBV6-2 or TRBV6-3 and TRBJ1-2; 8 bases are a match to TRBD1. V dropped 4 bases and J dropped 3; count of bases not matched to a gene: 1. The CDR3 loop spans 13 amino acids. Germline CDR1 MNHEY, CDR2 SVGEGT. The CDR3 protein is CASSLTGDYGYTF. CDR3 nucleotide sequence: TGTGCCAGCAGTTTGACAGGGGACTATGGCTACACCTTC.

The chain employs TRBV9 and TRBJ1-1; 7 positions match TRBD1. Germline CDR1 and CDR2: SGDLS and YYNGEE. The junction had 4 bases not matched to a gene; V was cut back by 3 bases and J by 2 bases. The CDR3 consists of 14 residues. The CDR3 protein is CASSAAGGNTEAFF. In nucleotides, the CDR3 is TGTGCCAGCAGCGCCGCAGGGGGAAACACTGAAGCTTTCTTT.

The chain recombines TRBV30 with TRBJ2-1; a weak D match, TRBD2 (5 bases). Germline values: CDR1 GTSNPN, CDR2 SVGIG (reference sequence). Trimming stripped 3 bases from V and 3 bases from J, with 15 bases between. This CDR3 region has 15 residues. The CDR3 DNA sequence: TGTGCCTGGAGACAACACGGGGTGGGCTACAATGAGCAGTTCTTC. This gives the protein CAWRQHGVGYNEQFF.

V usage is TRBV10-3 and J usage is TRBJ1-1; D unresolved. Trimming removed 0 bases from V and 5 bases from J, with 16 bases in between. The CDR3 extends over 16 amino acids. Germline CDR1 is ENHRY and CDR2 is SYGVKD. CDR3 nucleotides: TGTGCCATCAGTGAGTCGCGGGGTTCGGGTAATACTGAAGCTTTCTTT. Residues: CAISESRGSGNTEAFF.

The chain uses TRBV12-3 or TRBV12-4 and TRBJ1-1; D is unresolved. The CDR3 loop spans 11 amino acids. V shed 7 bases and J shed 5 bases, with 8 bases lying between them. The CDR3 DNA reads TGTGCCAGCAATCGGTATACTGAAGCTTTCTTT. Its translation is CASNRYTEAFF.

The chain is built from TRBV28 and TRBJ1-2; perhaps TRBD1 as D (6 bases). Germline assignment: CDR1 MDHEN and CDR2 SYDVKM. This CDR3 is 13 amino acids long. The V end was cut by 7 bases, the J end by 7 bases, with 16 bases between. The CDR3 DNA sequence: TGTGCCAGCACCTTACAGGGTTTAGGTGGCTACACCTTC. This gives the protein CASTLQGLGGYTF.

The chain uses TRBV7-3 and TRBJ1-1; D remains unclear. Germline values: CDR1 SGHTA, CDR2 FQGTGA. Trimming took 4 bases from V and 1 from J, leaving 7 bases between them. This CDR3 contains 13 residues. This CDR3 is CASSSRPNTEAFF. The CDR3 DNA is TGTGCCAGCAGCTCCCGTCCGAACACTGAAGCTTTCTTT.

DNA of the CDR3: TGTGCCAGCAGTTACAGGGGCTCTGGGGCCAACGTCCTGACTTTC. This encodes CASSYRGSGANVLTF. This chain links TRBV28 with TRBJ2-6; 7 nucleotides match TRBD1. This CDR3 region has 15 residues. CDR1 and CDR2 from the germline V gene are MDHEN and SYDVKM. V gave up 4 bases and J gave up 0 bases; unmatched junction bases: 0.

This chain links TRBV19 with TRBJ1-2; possibly TRBD1 for D (6 bases). Per germline, CDR1 LNHDA and CDR2 SQIVND (reference sequence). V lost 2 bases and J lost 0, with 10 bases in between. The CDR3 length is 15 residues. CDR3 DNA sequence: TGTGCCAGTAGTATAACAGGGAGATCTAACTATGGCTACACCTTC. Translated, it gives CASSITGRSNYGYTF.

This chain connects TRBV11-1 to TRBJ2-1; 8 bases match TRBD2. Germline V gives CDR1 SGHAT, CDR2 FQDESV (reference sequence). The CDR3 spans 14 residues. V lost 6 bases to trimming and J lost 6 bases; unmatched junction nucleotides: 7. CDR3 nucleotide sequence: TGTGCCAGCAGTGGGACTAGATTACTCAATGAGCAGTTCTTC. As protein: CASSGTRLLNEQFF.

This chain links TRBV7-9 with TRBJ1-4, with TRBD1 identical over 8 bases. This CDR3 region has 14 residues. Germline CDR1 is SEHNR and CDR2 is FQNEAQ (reference sequence). Trimming cost V 5 bases and J 7 bases; bases outside gene matches: 6. CDR3 amino acids: CASSTTGGFEKLFF. The DNA for the CDR3 is TGTGCCAGCAGCACTACAGGGGGTTTTGAAAAACTGTTTTTT. Drawing the rest from reference TRBV7-9 and TRBJ1-4, the complete variable domain is DTGVSQNPRHKITKRGQNVTFRCDPISEHNRLYWYRQTLGQGPEFLTYFQNEAQLEKSRLLSDRFSAERPKGSFSTLEIQRTEQGDSAMYLCASSTTGGFEKLFFGSGTQLSVL.